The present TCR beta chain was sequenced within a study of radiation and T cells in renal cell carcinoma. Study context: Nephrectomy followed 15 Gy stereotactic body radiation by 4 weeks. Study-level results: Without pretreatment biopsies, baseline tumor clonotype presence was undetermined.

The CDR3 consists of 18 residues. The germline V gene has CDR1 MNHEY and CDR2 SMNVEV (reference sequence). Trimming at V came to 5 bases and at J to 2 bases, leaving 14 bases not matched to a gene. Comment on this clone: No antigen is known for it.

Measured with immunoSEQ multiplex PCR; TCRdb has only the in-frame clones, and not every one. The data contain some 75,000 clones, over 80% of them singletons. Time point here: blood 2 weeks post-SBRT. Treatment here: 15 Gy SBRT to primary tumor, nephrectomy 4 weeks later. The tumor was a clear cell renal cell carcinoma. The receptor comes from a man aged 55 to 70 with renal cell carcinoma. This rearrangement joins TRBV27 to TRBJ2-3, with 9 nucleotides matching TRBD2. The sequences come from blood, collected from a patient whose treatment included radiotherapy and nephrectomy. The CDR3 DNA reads TGTGCCAGCAGTCCAAGGGGCCAACTAGCGGGTAACACAGATACGCAGTATTTT. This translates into CASSPRGQLAGNTDTQYF.